This paragraph reports one TCR beta chain. Trimming at V came to 3 bases and at J to 6 bases, leaving 4 bases not matched to a gene. The germline CDR1 and CDR2 sequences are LNHDA and SQIVND (reference sequence). The length of the CDR3 is 14 residues. In the authors' methods: Estimation of nucleated cell counts relied on the amplification of reference gene primers. The table came from immunoSEQ multiplex PCR; TCRdb's copy has only in-frame clones and leaves some out. The DNA gave D and trimming, while V, J and clone size come from that table. The sample holds about 480,000 clones; roughly 90% are singletons and the top ten take over 4%. This sample stems from a study of blood T cell repertoires in COVID-19. For the study at large: Italy, Spain and the United States were the sources of the convalescent and acute COVID-19 samples. Sources were T cells, B-cell-depleted T cells, or PBMCs; the material itself was cDNA or gDNA.

The chain combines TRBV19 with TRBJ1-1, with 10 bases identical to TRBD1. This TCR was recovered from a woman aged 25 to 39 with acute or convalescent COVID-19. Specimen: peripheral blood. The CDR3 region has the DNA TGTGCCAGTAGTATCGGACAGGGGGTTTCTGAAGCTTTCTTT. Translation: CASSIGQGVSEAFF.